The text below deals with one T cell receptor (beta chain). No antigen is known for it. In making TCR cDNA, 5'RACE template switching added a universal primer site and UMIs to it. TCRdb re-called the 5' RACE reads through MiXCR, storing one row per CDR3 protein. Of roughly 300,000 distinct CDR3 sequences detected, about 6.6% appear once; the ten largest clones hold roughly a sixth. This sample stems from a study of T cells after yellow fever vaccination. Study-wide findings and caveats: Clonotypes found in both CD4 and CD8 compartments made up a small share.

This TCR was recovered from a man younger than 35 who received the YFV17D yellow fever vaccine. The specimen comprised PBMCs, sampled more than 35 days after the first yellow fever vaccination.

The CDR3, as DNA: TGCGCCAGCAGCCAAGCGAGGCAGGCCGTCCCCCTCTATGGCTACACCTTC. Translated, it gives CASSQARQAVPLYGYTF. This chain joins TRBV4-3 and TRBJ1-2; D is ambiguous. CDR1 and CDR2 (germline): LGHNA, YSLEER. V was cut by 1 base and J by 4 bases, with 19 bases left in between. This CDR3 is 17 amino acids long.